This TCR beta chain was documented in a study of blood T cell repertoires in COVID-19. Whole-study context: Sites in the United States, Italy and Spain provided acute and convalescent COVID-19 samples. From T cells, B-cell-depleted T cells, or PBMCs came the material, which was cDNA or gDNA.

V lost 5 bases to trimming and J lost 3 bases; unmatched junction nucleotides: 3. Germline CDR1 and CDR2: SGHTA and FQGNSA. The CDR3 totals 16 residues. Methods used by the authors: Estimates of nucleated cell counts were drawn from the amplification of reference gene primers. Some clones are missing from TCRdb's copy, which holds only in-frame ones; the method was immunoSEQ multiplex PCR. D and trimming come from the DNA, and the V and J calls and clone size come from that table. This table holds 20,000 or so clones, about 82% found once. This clone occurred a few times. The sequenced sample consisted of peripheral blood. This receptor was obtained from a man aged 80 or over with acute or convalescent COVID-19. This chain uses TRBV7-2 with TRBJ2-2; 13 bases agree with TRBD2. Here the CDR3 reads CASSLTSGGYTGELFF. The CDR3 bases are TGTGCCAGCAGCCTGACTAGCGGGGGGTACACCGGGGAGCTGTTTTTT.